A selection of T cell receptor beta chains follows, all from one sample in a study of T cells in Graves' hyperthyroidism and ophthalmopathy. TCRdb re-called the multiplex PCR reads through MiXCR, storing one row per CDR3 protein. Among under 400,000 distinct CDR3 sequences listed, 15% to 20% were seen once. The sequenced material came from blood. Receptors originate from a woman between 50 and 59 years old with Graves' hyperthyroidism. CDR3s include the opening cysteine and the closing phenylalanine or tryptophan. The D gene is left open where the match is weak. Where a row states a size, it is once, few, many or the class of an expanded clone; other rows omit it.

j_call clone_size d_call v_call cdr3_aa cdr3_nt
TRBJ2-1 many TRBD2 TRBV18 CASSFRLAGTNEQFF TGTGCCAGCTCCTTCAGACTAGCGGGAACGAATGAGCAGTTCTTC
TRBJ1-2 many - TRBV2 CASSVGYGYTF TGTGCCAGCAGTGTTGGGTATGGCTACACCTTC
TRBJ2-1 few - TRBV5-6 CASSLGGLNEQFF TGTGCCAGCAGCTTGGGGGGGCTCAATGAGCAGTTCTTC
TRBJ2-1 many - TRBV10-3 CAITVGPASYNEQFF TGTGCCATCACCGTTGGACCGGCTTCCTACAATGAGCAGTTCTTC
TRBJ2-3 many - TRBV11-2 CASTLTGNTQYF TGTGCCAGCACTCTTACCGGGAATACGCAGTATTTT
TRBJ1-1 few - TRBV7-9 CASSLFWANTEAFF TGTGCCAGCAGCTTATTCTGGGCGAACACTGAAGCTTTCTTT
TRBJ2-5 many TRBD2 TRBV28 CASSPRLAGGETQYF TGTGCCAGCAGTCCTCGACTAGCGGGAGGAGAGACCCAGTACTTC
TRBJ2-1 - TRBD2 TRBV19 CASSTGLQVYNEQFF TGTGCCAGTAGTACGGGACTACAGGTTTACAATGAGCAGTTCTTC
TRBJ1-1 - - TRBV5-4 CASSLESMNTEAFF TGTGCCAGCAGCTTGGAGTCCATGAACACTGAAGCTTTCTTT
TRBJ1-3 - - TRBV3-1 CASSQETGRAGNTIYF TGTGCCAGCAGCCAAGAGACGGGGAGGGCTGGAAACACCATATATTTT
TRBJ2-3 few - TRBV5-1 CASSYQTDTQYF TGCGCCAGCAGTTACCAGACAGATACGCAGTATTTT
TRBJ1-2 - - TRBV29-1 CSVESTENGYTF TGCAGCGTTGAATCTACAGAGAATGGCTACACCTTC
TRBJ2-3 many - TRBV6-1 CASRVTPGTPDTQYF TGTGCCAGCCGAGTTACGCCCGGGACCCCAGATACGCAGTATTTT
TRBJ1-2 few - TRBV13 CASSPHHNYGYTF TGTGCCAGCAGCCCACATCATAACTATGGCTACACCTTC
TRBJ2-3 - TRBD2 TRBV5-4 CASSPKTSGADTQYF TGTGCCAGCAGCCCCAAGACTAGCGGAGCAGATACGCAGTATTTT
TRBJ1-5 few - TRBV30 CAWSWSNQPQHF TGTGCCTGGAGTTGGAGTAATCAGCCCCAGCATTTT
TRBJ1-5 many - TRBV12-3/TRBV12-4 CAEPGWTGEYNQPQHF TGTGCGGAACCAGGTTGGACGGGAGAATACAATCAGCCCCAGCATTTT